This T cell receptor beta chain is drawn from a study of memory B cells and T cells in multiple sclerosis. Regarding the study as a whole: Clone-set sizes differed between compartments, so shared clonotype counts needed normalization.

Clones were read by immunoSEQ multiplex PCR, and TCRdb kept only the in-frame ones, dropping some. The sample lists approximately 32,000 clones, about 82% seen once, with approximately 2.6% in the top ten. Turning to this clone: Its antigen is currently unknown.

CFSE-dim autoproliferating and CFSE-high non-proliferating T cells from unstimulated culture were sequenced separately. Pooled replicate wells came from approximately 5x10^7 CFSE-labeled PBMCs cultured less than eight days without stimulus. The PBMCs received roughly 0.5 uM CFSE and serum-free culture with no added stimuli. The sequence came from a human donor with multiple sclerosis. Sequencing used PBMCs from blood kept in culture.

The CDR3 bases are TGTGCCAGCAGCTCCGCGGGGGGGAGTAGCGCAGATACGCAGTATTTT. This encodes CASSSAGGSSADTQYF. The chain carries TRBV7-3 and TRBJ2-3, with TRBD2 matching over 9 bases. This CDR3 is built from 16 residues. CDR1 is SGHTA and CDR2 is FQGTGA in the germline V gene. Germline trimming cut 4 bases from V and 4 bases from J; bases unmatched to any gene: 9.